The T cell receptor beta chain described here comes from a study of CD8+CD57+ T cells in acquired aplastic anemia. Study background: The sorted CD4+ and CD8+ cells yielded an average roughly 3 ug of DNA. Healthy CD8+ samples averaged approximately 11 million reads.

In germline, CDR1 is LGHDT, CDR2 YNNKEL (reference sequence). This CDR3 region has 11 residues. Template material for TCR beta VDJ and CDR3 profiling consisted of genomic DNA. TCRdb ran MiXCR on the reads and lists one entry per CDR3 protein. The sample yields around 230,000 distinct CDR3 sequences, 61% seen once. In the case of this clonotype: A much larger clone lies a single base off, so this may be a read error.

The clonotype originates from a human donor in good health. The chain has TRBV3-1 and TRBJ2-7; 10 bases agree with TRBD1. Source material: sorted CD4+, CD8+, or CD8+CD57+ T cells (not recorded which) from PBMCs. The CDR3 bases are TGTGCCAGCAACCCCGGACAGGGGGAGTTCTTC. Its translation: CASNPGQGEFF.